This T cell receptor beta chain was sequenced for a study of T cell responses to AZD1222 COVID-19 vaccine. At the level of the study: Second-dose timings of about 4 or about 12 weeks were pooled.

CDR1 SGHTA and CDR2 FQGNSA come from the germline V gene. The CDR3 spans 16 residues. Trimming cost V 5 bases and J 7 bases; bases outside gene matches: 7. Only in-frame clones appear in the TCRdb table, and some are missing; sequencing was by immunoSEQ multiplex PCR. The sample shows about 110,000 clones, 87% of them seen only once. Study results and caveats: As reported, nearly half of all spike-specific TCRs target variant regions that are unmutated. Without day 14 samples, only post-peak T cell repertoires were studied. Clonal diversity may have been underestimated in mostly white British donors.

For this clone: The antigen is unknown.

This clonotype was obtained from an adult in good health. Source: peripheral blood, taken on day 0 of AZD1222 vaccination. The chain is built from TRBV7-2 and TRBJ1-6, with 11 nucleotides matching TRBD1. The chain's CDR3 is CASSVSGTGGNSPLHF. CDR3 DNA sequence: TGTGCCAGCAGCGTCTCCGGGACAGGGGGAAATTCACCCCTCCACTTT.